The next 28 T cell receptor beta chains were all read from a single sample in a study of cytomegalovirus exposure and HLA in healthy donors. In the PCR, 60 Vbeta and 13 Jbeta primers were used. Method: immunoSEQ multiplex PCR; TCRdb's copy keeps in-frame clones and lacks some. The repertoire consists of about 160,000 clones, with about 85% occurring once and the leading ten covering 1.5% to 2.5%. The sample was PBMCs. The receptors here all came from a man younger than 35 in good health and CMV-seronegative.

This rearrangement joins TRBV7-8 to TRBJ1-5, with 11 bases fitting TRBD1. The V segment lost 6 bases and the J segment 6 bases; nucleotides outside the gene matches: 16. CDR3 length: 18 amino acids. Germline V gene lookup returns CDR1 SGHVS and CDR2 FQNEAQ. In nucleotides, the CDR3 is TGTGCCAGCAGTCATAGGGCTTGGGACAGGGGGTTTGGTCAGCCCCAGCATTTT. This sequence encodes CASSHRAWDRGFGQPQHF. Full variable domain (missing parts from reference TRBV7-8 and TRBJ1-5): GAGVSQSPRYKVAKRGQDVALRCDPISGHVSLFWYQQALGQGPEFLTYFQNEAQLDKSGLPSDRFFAERPEGSVSTLKIQRTQQEDSAVYLCASSHRAWDRGFGQPQHFGDGTRLSIL.

This clone was detected a few times. The rearrangement uses TRBV19 and TRBJ2-2, with a weak D call TRBD2 (6 bases). There are 16 residues in the CDR3. The germline V gene encodes CDR1 LNHDA and CDR2 SQIVND (reference sequence). V was shortened by 7 bases and J by 6 bases, with 21 bases between the two germline ends. CDR3: CASTPLGGSVPGELFF. The DNA of the CDR3 is TGTGCCAGTACCCCCCTTGGGGGGAGTGTTCCCGGGGAGCTGTTTTTT.

This clone showed up just a few times. V usage is TRBV7-9 and J usage is TRBJ2-7; 7 bases are a match to TRBD1. V lost 5 bases and J lost 6; bases outside the gene matches: 10. The CDR3 runs 14 residues. Germline CDR1 reads SEHNR; CDR2 reads FQNEAQ (reference sequence). The CDR3 spells CASSHNRGGGEQYF. Here the CDR3 DNA reads TGTGCCAGCAGCCATAACAGGGGCGGCGGCGAGCAGTACTTC.

The chain recombines TRBV19 with TRBJ1-5, with a possible D match to TRBD1 (6 bases). The ends were cut back, 6 bases at V and 4 bases at J, with 22 bases in the middle. This CDR3 is 17 amino acids long. The germline V gene encodes CDR1 LNHDA and CDR2 SQIVND (reference sequence). Written as DNA, the CDR3 is TGTGCCAGTAGGACCCCTTCCTGGGGGCTACGAAATCAGCCCCAGCATTTT. Translating gives CASRTPSWGLRNQPQHF. Using reference TRBV19 and TRBJ1-5 for the parts outside the CDR3, the full variable domain is DGGITQSPKYLFRKEGQNVTLSCEQNLNHDAMYWYRQDPGQGLRLIYYSQIVNDFQKGDIAEGYSVSREKKESFPLTVTSAQKNPTAFYLCASRTPSWGLRNQPQHFGDGTRLSIL.

CDR3 protein: CASSKVTGRGETQYF. The DNA of the CDR3 is TGTGCCAGCAGCAAAGTTACAGGGAGGGGAGAGACCCAGTACTTC. The chain uses TRBV21-1 and TRBJ2-5; the table's TRBD2 call for D was not verified on the DNA. TRBV21-1 is a pseudogene segment. The CDR3 contains 15 residues.

This chain joins TRBV6-4 and TRBJ2-3; maybe TRBD2 (5 bases). The CDR3 covers 15 residues. V lost 0 bases to trimming and J lost 0 bases, with 7 bases between them. Germline-derived CDR1 and CDR2 are MRHNA and SNTAGT. CDR3 sequence: CASSDSAGSTDTQYF. DNA for the CDR3: TGTGCCAGCAGTGACTCTGCGGGTAGCACAGATACGCAGTATTTT.

The J gene is TRBJ1-4, the V gene TRBV5-6; 8 bases are a match to TRBD1. This CDR3 contains 16 residues. From germline, CDR1 is SGHDT and CDR2 YYEEEE. Unmatched junction bases numbered 5, after V lost 4 bases and J lost 0 bases. The CDR3 is CASSRQGASTNEKLFF. Here the CDR3 DNA reads TGTGCCAGCAGCCGCCAGGGGGCCTCAACTAATGAAAAACTGTTTTTT. Combining the CDR3 with reference TRBV5-6 and TRBJ1-4 gives the whole variable domain DAGVTQSPTHLIKTRGQQVTLRCSPKSGHDTVSWYQQALGQGPQFIFQYYEEEERQRGNFPDRFSGHQFPNYSSELNVNALLLGDSALYLCASSRQGASTNEKLFFGSGTQLSVL.

CDR3 DNA: TGTGCCAGCAGTGAAAAGGGACTAGCGGGAGTCGATGAGCAGTTCTTC. It is translated as CASSEKGLAGVDEQFF. The rearrangement joins TRBV25-1 to TRBJ2-1, with 14 bases lining up with TRBD2. The CDR3 has 16 residues. With 2 bases clipped from V and 8 bases from J, the junction kept 5 bases outside the gene matches. Germline-derived CDR1 and CDR2 are MGHDK and SYGVNS.

This clone was detected only a few times. CDR3 in DNA: TGTGCCAGCAGCCTTGGTGGTAGCGGTTTCTACGAGCAGTACTTC. Residues: CASSLGGSGFYEQYF. J is TRBJ2-7 and V is TRBV11-1; tentatively, D is TRBD2 (6 bases). Germline V lookup: CDR1 SGHAT, CDR2 FQDESV (reference sequence). The CDR3 totals 15 residues. V lost 5 bases to trimming and J lost 3 bases, with 17 bases between them.

This chain joins TRBV5-5 and TRBJ1-2; perhaps TRBD1 as D (6 bases). V dropped 0 bases and J dropped 4 bases, with 10 bases sitting between them. There are 14 residues in the CDR3. Per germline, CDR1 SGHKS and CDR2 YYEKEE (reference sequence). The CDR3 here is CASSLEGVFYGYTF. The CDR3 DNA follows: TGTGCCAGCAGCTTGGAGGGGGTTTTCTATGGCTACACCTTC.

The chain combines TRBV6-5 with TRBJ1-1, with 11 bases aligning to TRBD1. Germline CDR1 reads MNHEY; CDR2 reads SVGAGI. CDR3 length: 15 residues. J was trimmed by 5 bases and V by 2 bases; bases with no gene match: 4. CDR3 bases: TGTGCCAGCAGTTACGGAGGACAGGGGGCTACTGAAGCTTTCTTT. It translates to CASSYGGQGATEAFF.

This rearrangement joins TRBV12-5 to TRBJ2-7; 8 nucleotides line up with TRBD2. The CDR3 covers 11 residues. V lost 6 bases to trimming and J lost 7 bases; unmatched junction nucleotides: 2. Germline CDR1 LGHNT, CDR2 FRNRAP. The CDR3 protein is CASGRGGEQYF. The CDR3 coding sequence is TGTGCTAGTGGCCGGGGGGGGGAGCAGTACTTC.

V gene TRBV21-1 combines with J gene TRBJ2-1; the table's D call of TRBD2 was not tested on the DNA. TRBV21-1 constitutes a pseudogene. The CDR3 spans 16 residues. DNA for the CDR3: TGTGCCAGCACCCTGGGGGGGGGCCGCGCGGCCAATGAGCAGTTCTTC. Residues: CASTLGGGRAANEQFF.

This rearrangement joins TRBV5-1 to TRBJ2-5; D is unclear. Germline-derived CDR1 and CDR2 are SGHRS and YFSETQ. This CDR3 has 15 amino acids. The V end lost 0 bases, the J end lost 1 base, and 10 bases lay between the germline ends. The CDR3 spells CASSLGPTLQETQYF. DNA of the CDR3: TGCGCCAGCAGCTTGGGGCCCACCCTCCAAGAGACCCAGTACTTC. The whole variable domain, filled in from reference TRBV5-1 and TRBJ2-5, reads KAGVTQTPRYLIKTRGQQVTLSCSPISGHRSVSWYQQTPGQGLQFLFEYFSETQRNKGNFPGRFSGRQFSNSRSEMNVSTLELGDSALYLCASSLGPTLQETQYFGPGTRLLVL.

To note about this clone: One end of the junction fails to match germline, which may point to a read error. The sample holds other DNA sequences that translate to the same CDR3. This chain connects TRBV9 to TRBJ1-1; D uncertain. The CDR3 runs 14 residues. Germline V gene sequence: CDR1 SGDLS, CDR2 YYNGEE. As DNA, the CDR3 is TGCGCCAGCAGCGTAGGACCATCGGGCACTGAAGCTTTCTTT. Its protein product is CASSVGPSGTEAFF.

This sequence joins TRBV7-9 and TRBJ2-7; TRBD1 agrees at 7 bases. This CDR3 contains 15 residues. Looked up from germline, CDR1 is SEHNR and CDR2 is FQNEAQ (reference sequence). The V gene end was trimmed by 5 bases and the J gene end by 3 bases; junction bases not matched to a gene: 10. The CDR3, as DNA: TGTGCCAGCAGCGCGTCACAGGGGCCCAACTACGAGCAGTACTTC. This translates into CASSASQGPNYEQYF.

V gene TRBV19 combines with J gene TRBJ1-5; no definite D call. This CDR3 comprises 13 residues. CDR1 is LNHDA, CDR2 SQIVND, per germline (reference sequence). The V end was cut by 7 bases, the J end by 6 bases, with 13 bases between. CDR3 in amino acids: CASTPATGQPQHF. The CDR3 nucleotides are TGTGCCAGTACCCCGGCGACGGGTCAGCCCCAGCATTTT.

Points on this clone: The same CDR3 can be traced to other DNA sequences in this sample. The chain recombines TRBV6-4 with TRBJ2-5, with 7 bases identical to TRBD2. Per the germline V gene, CDR1 is MRHNA and CDR2 is SNTAGT. Trimming removed 5 bases from V and 4 bases from J; junction bases left unmatched: 4. This CDR3 region has 13 residues. Written as DNA, the CDR3 is TGTGCCAGCAGTCCAGTAGCGGGAGAGACCCAGTACTTC. It is translated as CASSPVAGETQYF.

This chain joins TRBV7-2 and TRBJ2-5; possible D gene TRBD2, 5 bases. Germline V CDR1 and CDR2: SGHTA, FQGNSA. The CDR3 totals 13 residues. The V and J ends lost 7 bases and 1 base respectively, with 10 bases between them. The CDR3 here is CASTLGGQETQYF. CDR3 nucleotide sequence: TGTGCCAGCACCCTCGGAGGCCAAGAGACCCAGTACTTC.

The chain is built from TRBV27 and TRBJ2-7; maybe TRBD1 (5 bases). Trimming pared 0 bases from V and 3 bases from J, leaving 12 bases between. Germline CDR1 MNHEY, CDR2 SMNVEV (reference sequence). The length of the CDR3 is 15 residues. This CDR3 reads CASSLSYRTDYEQYF. For the CDR3, the DNA is TGTGCCAGCAGTTTATCGTACAGGACGGACTACGAGCAGTACTTC.

This clone was seen once. V usage is TRBV30 and J usage is TRBJ1-3; tentative D call: TRBD1 (6 bases). Trimming took off 8 bases at V and 0 bases at J, with 14 bases between the two ends. The CDR3 extends over 14 amino acids. Germline V gene sequence: CDR1 GTSNPN, CDR2 SVGIG (reference sequence). This CDR3 is CAQRQGTSGNTIYF. The CDR3 nucleotides read TGTGCCCAACGGCAGGGGACCTCTGGAAACACCATATATTTT.

This clone is a singleton in its sample. The chain combines TRBV7-3 with TRBJ2-1; no clear D. V lost 2 bases to trimming and J lost 5 bases, with 4 bases between them. CDR1 is SGHTA, CDR2 FQGTGA, per germline. The CDR3 has 12 residues. CDR3 loop: CASSLGDNEQFF. DNA of the CDR3: TGTGCCAGCAGCTTAGGAGACAATGAGCAGTTCTTC.

This clone is a singleton in its sample. The sample has other DNA sequences that encode this CDR3 too. The rearrangement joins TRBV28 to TRBJ1-2; D unclear. Per the germline V gene, CDR1 is MDHEN and CDR2 is SYDVKM. This CDR3 has 13 amino acids. Trimming cost V 6 bases and J 1 base, with 9 bases left between them. CDR3 in DNA: TGTGCCAGCAGGAAAACAGTTAACTATGGCTACACCTTC. As protein: CASRKTVNYGYTF.

The chain uses TRBV30 and TRBJ2-7; perhaps TRBD1 as D (6 bases). Trimming cost V 4 bases and J 5 bases, with 9 bases left between them. CDR1 and CDR2 (germline): GTSNPN, SVGIG (reference sequence). This CDR3 is built from 11 residues. CDR3 in amino acids: CAWMRGNEQYF. CDR3 coding DNA: TGTGCCTGGATGAGGGGGAACGAGCAGTACTTC.

The rearrangement uses TRBV6-6 and TRBJ1-5; maybe TRBD1 (6 bases). Germline values: CDR1 MNHNY, CDR2 SVGAGI (reference sequence). The ends were cut back, 3 bases at V and 3 bases at J, with 15 bases in the middle. CDR3 size: 16 residues. This CDR3 reads CASSYVQGVVNQPQHF. The CDR3 coding sequence is TGTGCCAGCAGTTATGTACAGGGCGTTGTCAATCAGCCCCAGCATTTT.

The chain links TRBV21-1 to TRBJ2-2; the listed D gene, TRBD1, was not tested against the DNA. TRBV21-1 is a known pseudogene. The CDR3 length is 14 residues. CDR3 sequence reads: CASSNQGRTGELFF. Here the CDR3 DNA reads TGTGCCAGCAGCAACCAGGGGAGAACCGGGGAGCTGTTTTTT.

In this sample, this clone turned up a few times. V is TRBV5-1 and J is TRBJ2-3, with TRBD1 matching 8 bases. The germline gives CDR1 SGHRS, CDR2 YFSETQ. The CDR3 is 16 residues long. The V and J ends lost 3 bases and 6 bases, in that order; junction bases with no gene match: 12. This CDR3 is CASSSPRQGSSDTQYF. Here the CDR3 DNA reads TGCGCCAGCAGCTCCCCAAGACAGGGGAGTTCGGATACGCAGTATTTT.

The chain links TRBV5-4 to TRBJ1-2, with D maybe TRBD1 (6 bases). The CDR3 runs 13 residues. V was pared by 5 bases and J by 8 bases, with 16 bases between. The germline CDR1 and CDR2 sequences are SGHNT and YYREEE (reference sequence). CDR3 coding DNA: TGTGCCAGCAGGGTTGGGGGGGCCAGGGGCTACACCTTC. Its protein product is CASRVGGARGYTF.